Presented here are 24 T cell receptor beta chains from one specimen sequenced in a study of PD-1 blockade in mismatch repair-deficient tumors. The protocol was immunoSEQ multiplex PCR, while the TCRdb copy is restricted to in-frame clones and leaves out a portion. The data show over 30,000 clones, with around 80% seen just once and under 3.5% held by the top ten. The sequenced sample was PBMCs, obtained 6 weeks after starting pembrolizumab. The receptor set was obtained from an adult with mismatch repair-deficient cancer.

This clone has just a few counts. The V call is TRBV2, the J call TRBJ2-7, with 9 bases lining up with TRBD1. Germline CDR1 and CDR2: SNHLY and FYNNEI. This CDR3 contains 14 residues. Trimming took 6 bases from V and 7 from J; bases not matched to a gene: 10. CDR3 bases: TGTGCCAGCAGAACAGGACAGGGGTCGGGGGAGCAGTACTTC. It codes for CASRTGQGSGEQYF.

This chain links TRBV30 with TRBJ2-1, with 13 bases fitting TRBD2. V lost 1 base, J lost 6 bases, and 3 bases stayed unmatched. Germline V gene sequence: CDR1 GTSNPN, CDR2 SVGIG (reference sequence). This CDR3 is 15 amino acids long. The CDR3 here is CAWSARTSGSNEQFF. The CDR3 coding sequence is TGTGCCTGGAGTGCCCGGACTAGCGGGAGCAATGAGCAGTTCTTC.

CDR3 loop: CASSLETNLYNEQFF. As DNA, the CDR3 is TGCGCCAGCAGCTTGGAGACTAACCTATACAATGAGCAGTTCTTC. The chain joins TRBV5-1 to TRBJ2-1; TRBD2 might be the D (5 bases). The CDR3 loop spans 15 amino acids. Trimming took off 0 bases at V and 4 bases at J, with 11 bases between the two ends. Germline V gives CDR1 SGHRS, CDR2 YFSETQ.

This clone has a handful of counts. The chain carries TRBV6-5 and TRBJ2-7; the D is unclear. Trimming removed 2 bases from V and 0 bases from J, with 8 bases in between. The V gene's germline CDR1 is MNHEY and CDR2 SVGAGI. The CDR3 is 14 amino acids. The CDR3 nucleotides read TGTGCCAGCAGTTACGTCTATAACTCCTACGAGCAGTACTTC. Translation gives CASSYVYNSYEQYF.

This clone was seen only a few times. The chain combines TRBV10-3 with TRBJ2-7; tentatively, D is TRBD2 (5 bases). V shed 4 bases and J shed 5 bases, with 12 bases lying between them. The germline gives CDR1 ENHRY, CDR2 SYGVKD. The CDR3 spans 13 residues. The CDR3 region has the DNA TGTGCCATCAGTGCACGGTTCGGGGACGAGCAGTACTTC. Translated, it gives CAISARFGDEQYF.

The CDR3 nucleotides read TGTGCCAGCAGCTGGGGGACAGGGTTAAATCAGCCCCAGCATTTT. Amino acid sequence: CASSWGTGLNQPQHF. The J gene is TRBJ1-5, the V gene TRBV5-4; 9 positions match TRBD1. The germline V gene encodes CDR1 SGHNT and CDR2 YYREEE (reference sequence). Unmatched junction bases numbered 5, after V lost 3 bases and J lost 4 bases. This CDR3 comprises 15 residues.

The rearrangement joins TRBV28 to TRBJ1-1; 7 bases align to TRBD1. This CDR3 spans 17 amino acids. CDR1 and CDR2 from the germline V gene are MDHEN and SYDVKM. The ends lost 5 bases at V and 0 bases at J; junction bases unmatched: 12. The CDR3, as DNA: TGTGCCAGCAGTCTAGAGGGACAGTGGGGATTGAACACTGAAGCTTTCTTT. Its protein product is CASSLEGQWGLNTEAFF.

The chain joins TRBV5-5 to TRBJ2-1; D is unclear. The CDR3 has 14 residues. Trimming removed 2 bases at V and 3 bases at J, with 9 bases between. The V gene's germline CDR1 is SGHKS and CDR2 YYEKEE (reference sequence). The CDR3 is CASSLTDFYNEQFF. In nucleotides, the CDR3 is TGTGCCAGCAGCTTAACTGATTTCTACAATGAGCAGTTCTTC.

This chain links TRBV21-1 with TRBJ1-5; TRBD1 is taken as the D call from the table, unchecked against the DNA. TRBV21-1 is flagged as a pseudogene. This CDR3 has 17 residues. The CDR3 region has the DNA TGTGCCAGCAGCAAAGCGGGGGACGACAGGGATGCTCAGCCCCAGCATTTT. Its protein is CASSKAGDDRDAQPQHF.

The gene calls are TRBV2 and TRBJ1-2; D is perhaps TRBD1 (6 bases). CDR3 size: 13 residues. The germline V gene has CDR1 SNHLY and CDR2 FYNNEI. Trimming left V 5 bases short and J 8 bases short, with 15 bases between. CDR3 protein: CASSRDIERGYTF. CDR3 coding DNA: TGTGCCAGCAGTAGGGACATCGAGCGGGGCTACACCTTC. The variable domain in full, with the rest retrieved from reference TRBV2 and TRBJ1-2, is EPEVTQTPSHQVTQMGQEVILRCVPISNHLYFYWYRQILGQKVEFLVSFYNNEISEKSEIFDDQFSVERPDGSNFTLKIRSTKLEDSAMYFCASSRDIERGYTFGSGTRLTVV.

The gene calls are TRBV5-4 and TRBJ1-4; 9 nucleotides match TRBD1. Germline CDR1 reads SGHNT; CDR2 reads YYREEE (reference sequence). The CDR3 spans 14 residues. J was trimmed by 8 bases and V by 1 base; bases with no gene match: 3. The CDR3 nucleotides are TGTGCCAGCAGCTTGACAGGGGGCGAGGAAAAACTGTTTTTT. This codes for CASSLTGGEEKLFF.

This chain joins TRBV7-9 and TRBJ1-5; TRBD1 matches at 10 bases. The CDR3 sequence is 16 residues long. J was trimmed by 2 bases and V by 4 bases; bases with no gene match: 5. Per the germline V gene, CDR1 is SEHNR and CDR2 is FQNEAQ (reference sequence). DNA for the CDR3: TGTGCCAGCAGCTCGGGACAGGGGAAGGGCAATCAGCCCCAGCATTTT. Protein product: CASSSGQGKGNQPQHF.

The chain employs TRBV18 and TRBJ2-1; 9 nucleotides align to TRBD2. CDR1 is KGHSH, CDR2 LQKENI, per germline. Trimming cost V 6 bases and J 6 bases; bases outside gene matches: 9. The CDR3 contains 15 residues. In DNA form, the CDR3 reads TGTGCCAGCTCCTTAGCGGGGGCAGGGGTCAATGAGCAGTTCTTC. It translates to CASSLAGAGVNEQFF.

The gene calls are TRBV7-9 and TRBJ2-1; 10 nucleotides align to TRBD1. CDR3 length equals 15 residues. Trimming removed 6 bases from V and 5 bases from J; junction bases left unmatched: 7. Germline CDR1 SEHNR, CDR2 FQNEAQ (reference sequence). As DNA, the CDR3 is TGTGCCAGCAGTCGACAGGGGGCCCTAAACAATGAGCAGTTCTTC. This codes for CASSRQGALNNEQFF.

The genes are TRBV7-9 and TRBJ2-7; D may be TRBD1 (6 bases). The CDR3 extends over 15 amino acids. V was trimmed by 5 bases and J by 5 bases, leaving 19 bases between them. CDR1 SEHNR and CDR2 FQNEAQ come from the germline V gene (reference sequence). As DNA, the CDR3 is TGTGCCAGCAGCATACTACGGACAGACGGGAACGAGCAGTACTTC. Encoded protein: CASSILRTDGNEQYF.

This clone occurred once. The chain links TRBV5-1 to TRBJ2-3, with 10 bases lining up with TRBD2. This CDR3 has 16 amino acids. With V trimmed by 5 bases and J by 0 bases, 6 bases remained unmatched. CDR1 and CDR2 (germline): SGHRS, YFSETQ. CDR3 nucleotides: TGCGCCAGCAGGACTAGCGGGCCGTTTAGCACAGATACGCAGTATTTT. Its translation is CASRTSGPFSTDTQYF.

The sample holds a few counts of this clone. The rearrangement joins TRBV11-2 to TRBJ2-7; 10 bases fit TRBD2. The germline gives CDR1 SGHAT, CDR2 FQNNGV. V dropped 4 bases and J dropped 1; count of bases not matched to a gene: 4. CDR3 length: 15 residues. The CDR3 bases are TGTGCCAGCAGCTCCCGACTAGCGGGTTCCTACGAGCAGTACTTC. Its translation is CASSSRLAGSYEQYF. Looking up the rest from reference TRBV11-2 and TRBJ2-7 gives the full variable domain: EAGVAQSPRYKIIEKRQSVAFWCNPISGHATLYWYQQILGQGPKLLIQFQNNGVVDDSQLPKDRFSAERLKGVDSTLKIQPAKLEDSAVYLCASSSRLAGSYEQYFGPGTRLTVT.

The rearrangement uses TRBV5-1 and TRBJ2-7; 10 nucleotides agree with TRBD1. The length of the CDR3 is 16 residues. V was pared by 0 bases and J by 5 bases, with 8 bases of the junction left unmatched. Germline loops: CDR1 SGHRS, CDR2 YFSETQ. CDR3 in DNA: TGCGCCAGCAGCTTGGTCGTAGGGACAGGGGCTCACGAGCAGTACTTC. Translated, it gives CASSLVVGTGAHEQYF.

The V call is TRBV5-1, the J call TRBJ2-3; 9 nucleotides line up with TRBD1. This CDR3 comprises 16 residues. Germline assignment: CDR1 SGHRS and CDR2 YFSETQ. Germline trimming cut 1 base from V and 6 bases from J; bases unmatched to any gene: 9. CDR3 residues: CASSLTGGGNMDTQYF. As DNA, the CDR3 is TGCGCCAGCAGCTTGACAGGGGGCGGCAATATGGATACGCAGTATTTT.

J is TRBJ1-4 and V is TRBV30; D may be TRBD1 (5 bases). CDR1 and CDR2 from the germline V gene are GTSNPN and SVGIG (reference sequence). CDR3 length equals 12 residues. V shed 3 bases and J shed 4 bases, with 6 bases lying between them. The CDR3 region has the DNA TGTGCCTGGAGCAGGGATAATGAAAAACTGTTTTTT. Translation gives CAWSRDNEKLFF.

J is TRBJ2-7 and V is TRBV4-1; D is uncertain. Germline V gene lookup returns CDR1 MGHRA and CDR2 YSYEKL. The length of the CDR3 is 15 residues. The ends were cut back, 1 base at V and 0 bases at J, with 10 bases in the middle. The CDR3 DNA reads TGCGCCAGCAGCCAAGCAAGTTTCAGCTCCTACGAGCAGTACTTC. Amino acids: CASSQASFSSYEQYF.

The rearrangement uses TRBV19 and TRBJ1-6; 10 positions agree with TRBD1. Germline CDR1 LNHDA, CDR2 SQIVND (reference sequence). This CDR3 is 15 amino acids long. The trim removed 5 bases at V and 8 bases at J, leaving 6 bases unmatched. The CDR3 DNA reads as TGTGCCAGTAGTGGAACGACAGGGGGCTATTCACCCCTCCACTTT. Translation: CASSGTTGGYSPLHF.

The rearrangement links TRBV18 to TRBJ2-3, with 7 nucleotides matching TRBD2. The CDR3 contains 15 residues. The J segment lost 3 bases and the V segment lost 3 bases, leaving 6 bases of the junction unmatched. Germline loops: CDR1 KGHSH, CDR2 LQKENI. CDR3 bases: TGTGCCAGCTCACCGACGACTAGCAGTACAGATACGCAGTATTTT. Protein sequence: CASSPTTSSTDTQYF.

The chain joins TRBV28 to TRBJ2-1, with 8 bases fitting TRBD2. V shed 8 bases, J shed 8 bases, and the junction held 11 bases outside the gene matches. This CDR3 region has 14 residues. Per germline, CDR1 MDHEN and CDR2 SYDVKM. The CDR3 sequence: CASALAGWVHEQFF. The CDR3 DNA sequence: TGTGCCAGCGCATTAGCGGGATGGGTACATGAGCAGTTCTTC.